These 6 T cell receptor beta chains share one sample of origin, sequenced in a study of T cell repertoires in cytomegalovirus infection. Each CDR3 protein is one row after TCRdb ran MiXCR on the reads. The sample carries about 770,000 distinct CDR3 sequences, under 35% recorded once. These receptors' antigens are unknown. The sample here was cultured CD8+ T cells from PBMCs, taken from culture after CMV antigen stimulation. The receptors here all came from a human donor in good health (CMV status not recorded). Some clones in this sample may be carry-over from other donors' samples.

The V call is TRBV14, the J call TRBJ2-5, with 8 bases fitting TRBD2. The CDR3 contains 12 residues. Trimming took 4 bases from V and 10 from J; bases not matched to a gene: 5. The germline CDR1 and CDR2 sequences are SGHDN and FVKESK. This CDR3 reads CASSLGGRIQYF. The CDR3 region has the DNA TGTGCCAGCAGCCTCGGCGGGAGGATCCAGTACTTC.

This clonotype was observed a handful of times. The V call is TRBV6-2 or TRBV6-3, the J call TRBJ2-7; D not certain. With 0 bases removed from V and 2 bases from J, the gap between germline ends came to 2 bases. Germline V lookup: CDR1 MNHEY, CDR2 SVGEGT. The CDR3 is 12 residues long. This CDR3 is CASSYSPYEQYV. CDR3 DNA: TGTGCCAGCAGTTACTCGCCCTACGAGCAGTACGTC.

This clonotype was found a few times. The chain is built from TRBV11-3 and TRBJ2-3, with D perhaps given as TRBD1 or TRBD2 (5 bases each). The CDR3 has 16 amino acids. Germline assignment: CDR1 SGHNT and CDR2 YENEEA. The germline V and J ends were trimmed by 5 bases and 1 base, with 16 bases remaining between them. CDR3 protein: CASSIQSGARTDTQYF. In DNA form, the CDR3 reads TGTGCCAGCAGCATACAATCCGGGGCCCGCACAGATACGCAGTATTTT.

This clonotype came up many times. The chain joins TRBV6-1 to TRBJ1-1, with 11 bases that match TRBD1. The CDR3 loop spans 14 amino acids. Germline CDR1 MNHNS, CDR2 SASEGT. The trim removed 4 bases at V and 4 bases at J, leaving 2 bases unmatched. CDR3 nucleotide sequence: TGTGCCAGCAGTGCCGGGACAGGGGGCACTGAAGCTTTCTTT. It is translated as CASSAGTGGTEAFF.

V gene TRBV24-1 combines with J gene TRBJ1-2; 7 bases map to TRBD1. Germline V gene data show CDR1 as KGHDR and CDR2 as SFDVKD. CDR3 length: 16 residues. Trimming at V came to 3 bases and at J to 8 bases, leaving 14 bases not matched to a gene. CDR3 region: CATSDPSEDRSKGYTF. For the CDR3, the DNA is TGTGCCACCAGTGATCCTAGCGAGGACAGGAGTAAAGGCTACACCTTC.

This clonotype was seen many times. The CDR3 region is CASSLEVPDTQYF. CDR3 sequence (DNA): TGTGCCAGCAGCTTAGAAGTACCAGATACGCAGTATTTT. The gene calls are TRBV7-6 and TRBJ2-3, with unresolved D. The germline gives CDR1 SGHVS, CDR2 FNYEAQ. CDR3 size: 13 residues. The V gene lost 1 base and the J gene lost 4 bases, with 6 bases spanning the gap.